This entry describes one T cell receptor beta chain. The antigen is undetermined. The junction differs from germline at one of its ends, possibly a read error. The data stem from a study of neurological immune-mediated disorders. The cDNA came from 5'RACE, which used 10-nucleotide random UMIs. MiXCR was run by TCRdb on the 5' RACE reads, yielding one entry per CDR3 protein. This table holds about 49,000 distinct CDR3 sequences, about 9% found once. Documented time point: longitudinal time-point 1 (baseline). This CDR3 is 20 amino acids long. CDR1 is MNHEY and CDR2 is SVGAGI in the germline V gene. Study outcomes and limitations: Multiple sclerosis, the disease with the least TCR clonal expansion, fell below healthy controls, whereas HTLV-1-associated myelopathy showed the most.

This clonotype was obtained from a woman between 35 and 50 years old in good health. The specimen sequenced was PBMCs. This chain joins TRBV6-5 and TRBJ2-1, with TRBD2 matching over 10 bases. Written as DNA, the CDR3 is TGTGCCAGAAGTTACTCGAGGGCTAGCGGGAGTATATGGGGTTACAATGAGCAGTTCTTC. Translated, it gives CARSYSRASGSIWGYNEQFF.